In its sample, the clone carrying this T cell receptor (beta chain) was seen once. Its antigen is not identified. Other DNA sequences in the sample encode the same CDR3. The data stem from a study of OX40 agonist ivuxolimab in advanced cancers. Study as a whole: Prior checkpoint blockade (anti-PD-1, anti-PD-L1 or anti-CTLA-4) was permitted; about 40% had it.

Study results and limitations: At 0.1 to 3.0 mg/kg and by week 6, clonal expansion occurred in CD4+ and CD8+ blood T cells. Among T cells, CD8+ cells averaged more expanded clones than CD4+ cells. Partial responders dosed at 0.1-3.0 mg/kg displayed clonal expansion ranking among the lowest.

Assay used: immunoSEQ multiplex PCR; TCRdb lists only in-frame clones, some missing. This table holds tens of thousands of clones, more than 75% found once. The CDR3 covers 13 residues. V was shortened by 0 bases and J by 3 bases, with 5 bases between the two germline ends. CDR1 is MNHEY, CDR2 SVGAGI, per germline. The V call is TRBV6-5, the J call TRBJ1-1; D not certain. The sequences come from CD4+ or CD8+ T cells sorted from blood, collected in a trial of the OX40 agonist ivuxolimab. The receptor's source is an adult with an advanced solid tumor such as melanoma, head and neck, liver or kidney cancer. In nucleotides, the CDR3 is TGTGCCAGCAGTTACTCGAAGGACACTGAAGCTTTCTTT. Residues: CASSYSKDTEAFF.